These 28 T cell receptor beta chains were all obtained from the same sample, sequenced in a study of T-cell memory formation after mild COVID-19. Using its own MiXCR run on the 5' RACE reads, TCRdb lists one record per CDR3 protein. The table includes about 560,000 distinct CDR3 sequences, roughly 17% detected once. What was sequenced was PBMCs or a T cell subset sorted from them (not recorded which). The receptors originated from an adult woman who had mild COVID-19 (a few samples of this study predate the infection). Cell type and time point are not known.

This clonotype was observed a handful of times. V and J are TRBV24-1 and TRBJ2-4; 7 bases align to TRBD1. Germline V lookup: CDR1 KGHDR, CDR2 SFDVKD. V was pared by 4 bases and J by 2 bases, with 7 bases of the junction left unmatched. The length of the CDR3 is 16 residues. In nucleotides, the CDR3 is TGTGCCACCAGTGACCCGACAGGGTCGACCAAAAACATTCAGTACTTC. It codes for CATSDPTGSTKNIQYF.

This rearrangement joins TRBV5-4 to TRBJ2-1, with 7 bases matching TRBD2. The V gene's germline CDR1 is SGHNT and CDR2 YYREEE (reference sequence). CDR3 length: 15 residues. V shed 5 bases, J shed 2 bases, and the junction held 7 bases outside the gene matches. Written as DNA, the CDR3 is TGTGCCAGCAGGCCGCGGGAGCGGCCCTACAATGAGCAGTTCTTC. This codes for CASRPRERPYNEQFF.

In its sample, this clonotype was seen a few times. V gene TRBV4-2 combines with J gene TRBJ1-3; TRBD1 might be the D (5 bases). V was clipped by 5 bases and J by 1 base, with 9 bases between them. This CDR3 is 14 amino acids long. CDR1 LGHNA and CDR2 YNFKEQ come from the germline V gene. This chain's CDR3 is CASSSGTSGNTIYF. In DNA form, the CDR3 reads TGTGCCAGCAGCTCTGGGACTTCTGGAAACACCATATATTTT.

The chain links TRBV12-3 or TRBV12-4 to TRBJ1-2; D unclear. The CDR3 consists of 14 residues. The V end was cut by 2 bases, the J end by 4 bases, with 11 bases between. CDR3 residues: CASSLSGRFYGYTF. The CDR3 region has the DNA TGTGCCAGCAGTTTATCTGGACGGTTCTATGGCTACACCTTC.

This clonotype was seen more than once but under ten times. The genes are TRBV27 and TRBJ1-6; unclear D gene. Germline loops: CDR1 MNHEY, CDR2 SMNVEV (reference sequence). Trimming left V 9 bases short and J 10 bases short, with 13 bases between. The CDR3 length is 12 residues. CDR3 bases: TGTGCCAGTAGGACCTTGAACTCACCCCTCCACTTT. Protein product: CASRTLNSPLHF.

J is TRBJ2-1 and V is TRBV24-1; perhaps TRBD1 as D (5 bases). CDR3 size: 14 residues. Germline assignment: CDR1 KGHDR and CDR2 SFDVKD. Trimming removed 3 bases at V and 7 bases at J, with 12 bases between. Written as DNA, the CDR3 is TGTGCCACCAGTGATCCGACCAGGGTAAATGAGCAGTTCTTC. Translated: CATSDPTRVNEQFF.

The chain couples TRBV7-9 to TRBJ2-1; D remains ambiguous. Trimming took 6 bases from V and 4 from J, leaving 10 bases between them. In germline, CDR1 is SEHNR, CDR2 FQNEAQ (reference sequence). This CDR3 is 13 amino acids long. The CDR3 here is CASSSDTYNEQFF. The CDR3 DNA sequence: TGTGCCAGCAGTTCCGACACGTACAATGAGCAGTTCTTC.

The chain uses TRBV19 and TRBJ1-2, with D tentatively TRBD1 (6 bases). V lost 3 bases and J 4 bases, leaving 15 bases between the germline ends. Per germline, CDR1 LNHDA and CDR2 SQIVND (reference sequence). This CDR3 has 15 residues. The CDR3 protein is CASSIPGQKTYGYTF. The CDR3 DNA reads TGTGCCAGTAGTATCCCCGGACAGAAGACCTATGGCTACACCTTC.

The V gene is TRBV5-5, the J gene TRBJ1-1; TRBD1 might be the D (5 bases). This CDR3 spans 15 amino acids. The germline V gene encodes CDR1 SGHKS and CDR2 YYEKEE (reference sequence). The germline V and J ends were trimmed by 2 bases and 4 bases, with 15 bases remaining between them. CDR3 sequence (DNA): TGTGCCAGCAGCTTTTTGTTAGAGGGGTTCACTGAAGCTTTCTTT. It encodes CASSFLLEGFTEAFF. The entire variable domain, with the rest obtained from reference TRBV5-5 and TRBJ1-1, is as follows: DAGVTQSPTHLIKTRGQQVTLRCSPISGHKSVSWYQQVLGQGPQFIFQYYEKEERGRGNFPDRFSARQFPNYSSELNVNALLLGDSALYLCASSFLLEGFTEAFFGQGTRLTVV.

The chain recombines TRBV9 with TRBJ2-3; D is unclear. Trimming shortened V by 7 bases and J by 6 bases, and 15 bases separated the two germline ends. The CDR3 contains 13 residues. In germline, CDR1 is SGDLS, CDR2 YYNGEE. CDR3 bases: TGTGCCAGCTCTGCTGGAGTCTACGATACGCAGTATTTT. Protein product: CASSAGVYDTQYF.

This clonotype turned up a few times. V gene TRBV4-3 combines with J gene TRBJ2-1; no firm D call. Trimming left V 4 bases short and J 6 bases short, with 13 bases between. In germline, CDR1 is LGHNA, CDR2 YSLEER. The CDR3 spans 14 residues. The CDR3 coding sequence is TGCGCCAGCAGCCTAGGATCGGGCAGCAATGAGCAGTTCTTC. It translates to CASSLGSGSNEQFF.

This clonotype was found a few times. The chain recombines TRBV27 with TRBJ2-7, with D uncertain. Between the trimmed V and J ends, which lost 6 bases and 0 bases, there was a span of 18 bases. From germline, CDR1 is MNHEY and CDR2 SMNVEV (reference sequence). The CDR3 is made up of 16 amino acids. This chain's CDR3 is CASSLAPPGSSYEQYF. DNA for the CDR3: TGTGCCAGCAGCCTCGCTCCTCCGGGCAGCTCCTACGAGCAGTACTTC.

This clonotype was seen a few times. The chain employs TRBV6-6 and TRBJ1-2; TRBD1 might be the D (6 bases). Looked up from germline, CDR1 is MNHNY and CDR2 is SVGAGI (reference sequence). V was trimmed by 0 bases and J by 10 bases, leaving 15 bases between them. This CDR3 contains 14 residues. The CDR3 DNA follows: TGTGCCAGCAGTTACTCCCAGGGGACCATTTACTACACCTTC. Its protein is CASSYSQGTIYYTF.

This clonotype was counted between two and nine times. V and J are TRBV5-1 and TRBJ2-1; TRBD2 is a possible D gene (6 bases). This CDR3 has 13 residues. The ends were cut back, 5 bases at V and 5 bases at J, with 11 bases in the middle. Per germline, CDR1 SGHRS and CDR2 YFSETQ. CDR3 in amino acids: CASSRGLDNEQFF. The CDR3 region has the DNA TGCGCCAGCAGTAGGGGACTGGACAATGAGCAGTTCTTC.

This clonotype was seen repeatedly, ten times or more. CDR3 region: CASSIVTEAFF. DNA for the CDR3: TGTGCCAGCAGCATTGTAACTGAAGCTTTCTTT. The J gene is TRBJ1-1, the V gene TRBV5-8; D is unclear. The CDR3 has 11 amino acids. The germline V gene has CDR1 SGHTS and CDR2 YDEGEE. Trimming took off 4 bases at V and 5 bases at J, with 6 bases between the two ends.

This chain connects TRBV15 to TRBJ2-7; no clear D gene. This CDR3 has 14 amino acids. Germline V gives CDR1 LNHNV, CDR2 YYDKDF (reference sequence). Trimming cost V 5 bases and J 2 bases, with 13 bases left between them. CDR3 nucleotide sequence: TGTGCCACCAGCGCCGTCCTAGGTCCCTACGAGCAGTACTTC. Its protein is CATSAVLGPYEQYF.

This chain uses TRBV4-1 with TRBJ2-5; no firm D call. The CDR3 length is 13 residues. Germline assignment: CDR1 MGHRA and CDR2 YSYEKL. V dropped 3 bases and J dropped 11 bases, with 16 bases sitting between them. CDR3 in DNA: TGCGCCAGCAGCCAGCTCCCCGGGCGTCTTCAGTACTTC. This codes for CASSQLPGRLQYF.

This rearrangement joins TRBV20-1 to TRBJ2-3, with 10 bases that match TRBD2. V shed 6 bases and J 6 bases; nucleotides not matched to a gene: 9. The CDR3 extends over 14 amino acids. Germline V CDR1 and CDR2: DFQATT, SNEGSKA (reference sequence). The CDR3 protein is CSAIRAGGHDTQYF. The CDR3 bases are TGCAGTGCCATAAGAGCGGGGGGGCACGATACGCAGTATTTT.

As DNA, the CDR3 is TGCGCCAGCAGCAACCTAGCGGGAGGGATATCCTACGAGCAGTACTTC. This gives the protein CASSNLAGGISYEQYF. The chain couples TRBV5-1 to TRBJ2-7, with TRBD2 matching over 12 bases. The germline V gene encodes CDR1 SGHRS and CDR2 YFSETQ. This CDR3 is 16 amino acids long. V lost 4 bases, J lost 1 base, and 6 bases stayed unmatched.

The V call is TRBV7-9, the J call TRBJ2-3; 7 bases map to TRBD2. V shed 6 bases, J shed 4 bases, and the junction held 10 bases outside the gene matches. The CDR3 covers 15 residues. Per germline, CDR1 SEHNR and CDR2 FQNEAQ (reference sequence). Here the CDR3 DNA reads TGTGCCAGCAGACCAGGGACCGGGAGGTCAGATACGCAGTATTTT. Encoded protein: CASRPGTGRSDTQYF. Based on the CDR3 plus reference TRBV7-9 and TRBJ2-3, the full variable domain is DTGVSQNPRHKITKRGQNVTFRCDPISEHNRLYWYRQTLGQGPEFLTYFQNEAQLEKSRLLSDRFSAERPKGSFSTLEIQRTEQGDSAMYLCASRPGTGRSDTQYFGPGTRLTVL.

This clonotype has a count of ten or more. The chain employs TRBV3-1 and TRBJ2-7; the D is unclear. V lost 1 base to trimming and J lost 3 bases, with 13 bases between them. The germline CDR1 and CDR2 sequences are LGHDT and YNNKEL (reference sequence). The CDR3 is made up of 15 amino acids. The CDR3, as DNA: TGTGCCAGCAGCCAAGTTCTCTACCCAAGCTACGAGCAGTACTTC. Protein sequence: CASSQVLYPSYEQYF.

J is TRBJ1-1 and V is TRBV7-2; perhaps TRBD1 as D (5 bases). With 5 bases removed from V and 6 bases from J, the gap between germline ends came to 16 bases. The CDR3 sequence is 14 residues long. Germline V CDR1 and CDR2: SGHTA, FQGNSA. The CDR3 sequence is CASSPAPGRPEAFF. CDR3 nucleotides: TGTGCCAGCAGCCCCGCCCCAGGGCGGCCTGAAGCTTTCTTT.

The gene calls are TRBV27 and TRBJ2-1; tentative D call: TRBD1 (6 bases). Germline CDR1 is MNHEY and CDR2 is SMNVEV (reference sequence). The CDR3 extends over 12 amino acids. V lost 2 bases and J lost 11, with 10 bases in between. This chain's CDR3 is CASSLLGTKQFF. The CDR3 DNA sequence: TGTGCCAGCAGTTTACTAGGGACAAAGCAGTTCTTC.

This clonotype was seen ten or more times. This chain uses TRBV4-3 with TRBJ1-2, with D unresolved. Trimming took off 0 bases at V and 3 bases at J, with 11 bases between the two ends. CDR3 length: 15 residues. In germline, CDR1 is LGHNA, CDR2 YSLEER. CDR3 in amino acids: CASSQDRSGDYGYTF. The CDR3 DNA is TGCGCCAGCAGCCAAGATCGCAGCGGGGACTATGGCTACACCTTC.

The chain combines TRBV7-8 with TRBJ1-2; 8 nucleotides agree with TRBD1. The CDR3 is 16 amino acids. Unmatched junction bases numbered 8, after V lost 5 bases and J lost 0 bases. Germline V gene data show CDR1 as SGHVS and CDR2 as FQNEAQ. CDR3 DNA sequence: TGTGCCAGCAGCCCAGGGGGCGGTGGCCCTAACTATGGCTACACCTTC. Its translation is CASSPGGGGPNYGYTF.

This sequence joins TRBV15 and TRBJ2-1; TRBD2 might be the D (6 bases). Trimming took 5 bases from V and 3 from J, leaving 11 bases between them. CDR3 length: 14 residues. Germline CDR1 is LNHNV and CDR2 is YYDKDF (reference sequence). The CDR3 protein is CATSSRDFYNEQFF. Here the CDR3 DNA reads TGTGCCACCAGCTCAAGGGACTTCTACAATGAGCAGTTCTTC.

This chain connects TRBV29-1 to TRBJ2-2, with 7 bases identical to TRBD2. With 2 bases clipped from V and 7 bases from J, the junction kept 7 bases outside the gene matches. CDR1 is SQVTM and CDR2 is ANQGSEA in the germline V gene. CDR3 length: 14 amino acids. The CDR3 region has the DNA TGCAGCGTTGAAATGGGGGGGGATCACGGGGAGCTGTTTTTT. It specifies CSVEMGGDHGELFF.

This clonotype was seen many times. The CDR3: CASSPATGSPLYGYTF. For the CDR3, the DNA is TGTGCCAGCAGTCCCGCGACAGGGAGCCCACTCTATGGCTACACCTTC. The V call is TRBV27, the J call TRBJ1-2; TRBD1 matches 7 bases. CDR1 is MNHEY, CDR2 SMNVEV, per germline (reference sequence). CDR3 length: 16 residues. V lost 5 bases and J lost 4; bases outside the gene matches: 13.